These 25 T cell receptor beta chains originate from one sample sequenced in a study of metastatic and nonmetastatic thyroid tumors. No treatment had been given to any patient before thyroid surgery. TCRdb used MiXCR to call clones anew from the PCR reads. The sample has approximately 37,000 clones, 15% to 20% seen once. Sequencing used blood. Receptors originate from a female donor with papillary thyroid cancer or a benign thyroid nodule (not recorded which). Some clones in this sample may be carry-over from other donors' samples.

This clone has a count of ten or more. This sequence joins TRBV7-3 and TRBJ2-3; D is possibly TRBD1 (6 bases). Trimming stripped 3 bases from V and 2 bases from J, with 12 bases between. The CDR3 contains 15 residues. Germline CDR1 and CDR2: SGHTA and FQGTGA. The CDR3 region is CASSLGAFFTDTQYF. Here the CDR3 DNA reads TGTGCCAGCAGCTTGGGGGCCTTCTTCACAGATACGCAGTATTTT. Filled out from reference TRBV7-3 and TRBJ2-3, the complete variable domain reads GAGVSQTPSNKVTEKGKYVELRCDPISGHTALYWYRQSLGQGPEFLIYFQGTGAADDSGLPNDRFFAVRPEGSVSTLKIQRTERGDSAVYLCASSLGAFFTDTQYFGPGTRLTVL.

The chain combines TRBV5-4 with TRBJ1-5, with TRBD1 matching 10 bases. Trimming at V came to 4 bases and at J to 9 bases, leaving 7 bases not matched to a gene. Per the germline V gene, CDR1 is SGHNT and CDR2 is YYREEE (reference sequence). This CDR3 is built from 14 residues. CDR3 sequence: CASSPGQGEGPQHF. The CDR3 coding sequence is TGTGCCAGCAGCCCTGGACAGGGGGAAGGGCCCCAGCATTTT.

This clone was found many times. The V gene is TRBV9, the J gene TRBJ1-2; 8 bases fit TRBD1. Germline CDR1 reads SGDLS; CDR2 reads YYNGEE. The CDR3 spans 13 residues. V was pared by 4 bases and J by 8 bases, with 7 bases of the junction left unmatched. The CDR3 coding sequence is TGTGCCAGCAGCCTCCAGGGGGCTCTAGGCTACACCTTC. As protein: CASSLQGALGYTF.

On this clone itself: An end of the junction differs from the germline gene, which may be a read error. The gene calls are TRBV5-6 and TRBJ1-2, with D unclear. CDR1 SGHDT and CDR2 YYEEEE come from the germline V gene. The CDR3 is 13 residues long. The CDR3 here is CASSLGQTAGYNF. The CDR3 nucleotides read TGTGCCAGCAGCTTGGGTCAGACCGCAGGCTACAACTTC.

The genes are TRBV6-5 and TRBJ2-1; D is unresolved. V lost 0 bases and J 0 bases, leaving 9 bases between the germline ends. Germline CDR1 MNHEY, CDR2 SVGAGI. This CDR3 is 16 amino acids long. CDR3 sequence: CASSYSDGDSYNEQFF. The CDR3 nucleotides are TGTGCCAGCAGTTACTCAGACGGTGACTCCTACAATGAGCAGTTCTTC.

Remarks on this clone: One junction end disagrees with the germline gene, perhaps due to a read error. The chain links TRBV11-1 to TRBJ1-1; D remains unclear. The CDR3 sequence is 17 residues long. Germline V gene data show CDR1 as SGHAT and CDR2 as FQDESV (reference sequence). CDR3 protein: CVSSPRWVLTSNTEAFF. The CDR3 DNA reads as TGTGTCAGCAGCCCCAGGTGGGTTTTGACGTCGAACACTGAAGCTTTCTTT.

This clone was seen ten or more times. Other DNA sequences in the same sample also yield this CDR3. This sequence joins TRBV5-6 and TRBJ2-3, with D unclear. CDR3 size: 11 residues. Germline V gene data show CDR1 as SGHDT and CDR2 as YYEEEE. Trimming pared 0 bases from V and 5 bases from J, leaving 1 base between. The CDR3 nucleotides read TGTGCCAGCAGCTTGGGAGATACGCAGTATTTT. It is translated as CASSLGDTQYF.

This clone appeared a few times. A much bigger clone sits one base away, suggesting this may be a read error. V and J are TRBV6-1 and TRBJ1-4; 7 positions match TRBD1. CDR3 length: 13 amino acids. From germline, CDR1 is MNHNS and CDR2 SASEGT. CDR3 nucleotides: TGTGCCAGCAGCGACCAGGGGGGGGAAAAACTGCTTTTT. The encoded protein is CASSDQGGEKLLF.

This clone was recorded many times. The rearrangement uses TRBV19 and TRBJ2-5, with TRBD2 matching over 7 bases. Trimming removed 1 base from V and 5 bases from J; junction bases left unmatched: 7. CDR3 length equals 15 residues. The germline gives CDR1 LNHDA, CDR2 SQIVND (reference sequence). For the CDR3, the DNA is TGTGCCAGTAGTATAGGACTAGCCCTTGGGGAGACCCAGTACTTC. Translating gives CASSIGLALGETQYF.

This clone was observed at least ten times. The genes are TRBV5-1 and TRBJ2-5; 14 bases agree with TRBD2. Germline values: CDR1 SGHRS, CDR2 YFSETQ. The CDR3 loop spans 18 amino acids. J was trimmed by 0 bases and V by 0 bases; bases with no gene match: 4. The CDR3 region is CASSLGLAGGRYQETQYF. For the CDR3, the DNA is TGCGCCAGCAGCTTGGGACTAGCGGGAGGGCGGTACCAAGAGACCCAGTACTTC.

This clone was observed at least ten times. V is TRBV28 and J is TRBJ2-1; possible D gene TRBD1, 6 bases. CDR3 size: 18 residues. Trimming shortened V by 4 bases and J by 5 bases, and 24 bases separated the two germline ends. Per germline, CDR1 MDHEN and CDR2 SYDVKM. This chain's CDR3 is CASSSATGTSVWDNEQFF. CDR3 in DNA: TGTGCCAGCAGTTCCGCGACCGGGACATCAGTTTGGGACAATGAGCAGTTCTTC.

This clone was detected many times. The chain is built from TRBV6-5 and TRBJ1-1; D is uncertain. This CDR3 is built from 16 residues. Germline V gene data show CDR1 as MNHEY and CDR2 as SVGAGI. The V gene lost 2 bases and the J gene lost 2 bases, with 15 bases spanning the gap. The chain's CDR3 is CASSYEVRSANTEAFF. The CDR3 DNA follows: TGTGCCAGCAGTTACGAAGTGAGATCGGCTAACACTGAAGCTTTCTTT.

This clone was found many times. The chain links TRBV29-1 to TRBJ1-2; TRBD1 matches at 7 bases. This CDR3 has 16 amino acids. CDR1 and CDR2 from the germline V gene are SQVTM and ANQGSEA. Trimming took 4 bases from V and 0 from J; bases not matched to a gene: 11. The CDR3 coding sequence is TGCAGCGTTGGAGGGGACAGCGGTTCAGCTAACTATGGCTACACCTTC. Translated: CSVGGDSGSANYGYTF.

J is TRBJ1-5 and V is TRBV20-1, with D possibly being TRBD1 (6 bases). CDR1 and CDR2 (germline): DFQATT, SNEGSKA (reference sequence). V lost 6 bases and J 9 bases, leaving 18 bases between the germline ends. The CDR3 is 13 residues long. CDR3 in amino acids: CSAQDGGQGPQHF. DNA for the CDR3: TGCAGTGCCCAGGACGGGGGGCAGGGGCCCCAGCATTTT.

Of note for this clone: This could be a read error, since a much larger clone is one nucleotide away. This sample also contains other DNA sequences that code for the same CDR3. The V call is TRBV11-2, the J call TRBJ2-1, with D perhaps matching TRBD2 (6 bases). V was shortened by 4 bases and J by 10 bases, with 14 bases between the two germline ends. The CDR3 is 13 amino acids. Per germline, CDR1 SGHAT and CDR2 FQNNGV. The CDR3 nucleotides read TGTGCCAGCAGCTCTGGGACTCCAAGGGAGCAGTTCTTC. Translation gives CASSSGTPREQFF.

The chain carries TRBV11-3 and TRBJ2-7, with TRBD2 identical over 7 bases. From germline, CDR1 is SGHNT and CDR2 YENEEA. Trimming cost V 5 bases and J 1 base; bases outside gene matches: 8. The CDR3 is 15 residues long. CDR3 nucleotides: TGTGCCAGCAGCAGTACTAGCGAAGGTTCCTACGAGCAGTACTTC. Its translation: CASSSTSEGSYEQYF. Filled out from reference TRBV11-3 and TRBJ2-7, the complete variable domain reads EAGVVQSPRYKIIEKKQPVAFWCNPISGHNTLYWYLQNLGQGPELLIRYENEEAVDDSQLPKDRFSAERLKGVDSTLKIQPAELGDSAVYLCASSSTSEGSYEQYFGPGTRLTVT.

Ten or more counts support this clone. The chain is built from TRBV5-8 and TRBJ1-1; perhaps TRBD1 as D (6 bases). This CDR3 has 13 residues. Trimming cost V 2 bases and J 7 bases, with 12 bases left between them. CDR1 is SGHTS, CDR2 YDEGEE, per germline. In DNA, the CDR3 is TGTGCCAGCAGCTTAAGGGGGGGATTTGAAGCTTTCTTT. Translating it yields CASSLRGGFEAFF.

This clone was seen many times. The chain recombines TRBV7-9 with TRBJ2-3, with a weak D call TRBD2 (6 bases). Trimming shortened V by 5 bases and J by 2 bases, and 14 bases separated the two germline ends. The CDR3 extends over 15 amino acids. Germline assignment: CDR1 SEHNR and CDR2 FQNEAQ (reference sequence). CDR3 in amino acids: CASSRDFIFTDTQYF. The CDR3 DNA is TGTGCCAGCAGCCGGGACTTCATATTCACAGATACGCAGTATTTT.

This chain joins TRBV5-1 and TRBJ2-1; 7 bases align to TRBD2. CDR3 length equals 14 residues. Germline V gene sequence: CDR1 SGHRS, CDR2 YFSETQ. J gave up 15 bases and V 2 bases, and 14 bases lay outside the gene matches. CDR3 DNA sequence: TGCGCCAGCAGCTTTAGCAGCGGTGGGAGGGCGTGGTTCTTC. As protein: CASSFSSGGRAWFF.

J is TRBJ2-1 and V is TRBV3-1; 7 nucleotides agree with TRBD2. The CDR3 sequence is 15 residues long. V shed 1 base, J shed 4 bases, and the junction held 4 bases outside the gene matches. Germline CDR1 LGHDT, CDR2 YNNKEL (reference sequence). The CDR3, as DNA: TGTGCCAGCAGCCAAGGAAGCGGGGTTTACAATGAGCAGTTCTTC. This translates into CASSQGSGVYNEQFF.

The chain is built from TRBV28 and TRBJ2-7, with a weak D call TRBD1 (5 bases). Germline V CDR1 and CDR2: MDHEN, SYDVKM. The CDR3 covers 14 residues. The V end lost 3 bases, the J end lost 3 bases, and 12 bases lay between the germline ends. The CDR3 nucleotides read TGTGCCAGCAGTTTGGGGCCAGCGATCTACGAGCAGTACTTC. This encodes CASSLGPAIYEQYF.

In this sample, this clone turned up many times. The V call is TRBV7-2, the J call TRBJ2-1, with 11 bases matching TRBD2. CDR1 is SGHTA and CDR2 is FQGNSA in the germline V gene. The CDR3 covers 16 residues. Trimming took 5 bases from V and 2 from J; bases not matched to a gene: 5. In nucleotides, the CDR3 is TGTGCCAGCAGCCCAAAACTAGCGGGAGCCTACAATGAGCAGTTCTTC. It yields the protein CASSPKLAGAYNEQFF.

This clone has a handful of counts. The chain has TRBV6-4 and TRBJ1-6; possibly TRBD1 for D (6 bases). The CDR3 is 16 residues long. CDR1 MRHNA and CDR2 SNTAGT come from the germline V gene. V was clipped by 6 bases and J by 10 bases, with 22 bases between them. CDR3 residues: CASSEYPGGGGSPLHF. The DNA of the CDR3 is TGTGCCAGCAGCGAATACCCTGGGGGGGGCGGATCACCCCTCCACTTT.

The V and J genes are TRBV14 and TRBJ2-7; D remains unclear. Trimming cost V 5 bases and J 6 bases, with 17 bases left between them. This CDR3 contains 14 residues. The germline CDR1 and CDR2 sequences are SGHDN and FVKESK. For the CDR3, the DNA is TGTGCCAGCAGCTTCTCCGGGTGGATGAGCGAGCAGTACTTC. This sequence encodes CASSFSGWMSEQYF. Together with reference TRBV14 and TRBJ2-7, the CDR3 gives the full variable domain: EAGVTQFPSHSVIEKGQTVTLRCDPISGHDNLYWYRRVMGKEIKFLLHFVKESKQDESGMPNNRFLAERTGGTYSTLKVQPAELEDSGVYFCASSFSGWMSEQYFGPGTRLTVT.

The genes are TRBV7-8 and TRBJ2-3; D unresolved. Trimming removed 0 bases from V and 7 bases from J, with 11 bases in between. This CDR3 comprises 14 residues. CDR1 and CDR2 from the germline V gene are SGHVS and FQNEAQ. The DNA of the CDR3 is TGTGCCAGCAGCTTAGCTAACCCTTTCTATACGCAGTATTTT. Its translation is CASSLANPFYTQYF.